This T cell receptor beta chain was recorded in a study of blood T cell repertoires in COVID-19. Deletions cut 5 bases from V and 4 bases from J, with 15 bases between. CDR3 size: 15 residues. In germline, CDR1 is SEHNR, CDR2 FQNEAQ (reference sequence). As originally analysed: By means of reference gene primer amplification, nucleated cell counts were estimated. The protocol was immunoSEQ multiplex PCR, while the TCRdb copy is restricted to in-frame clones and leaves out a portion. That table gives V, J and clone size, and the DNA gave D and trimming. The sample shows 15,000 to 20,000 clones, about 88% of them seen only once.

The rearrangement uses TRBV7-9 and TRBJ1-3; TRBD1 might be the D (5 bases). Material: peripheral blood. This TCR came from a man aged 60-69 years with active COVID-19. As DNA, the CDR3 is TGTGCCAGCAGCCCTGCTGGGACTTGGGGAAACACCATATATTTT. Translated: CASSPAGTWGNTIYF.